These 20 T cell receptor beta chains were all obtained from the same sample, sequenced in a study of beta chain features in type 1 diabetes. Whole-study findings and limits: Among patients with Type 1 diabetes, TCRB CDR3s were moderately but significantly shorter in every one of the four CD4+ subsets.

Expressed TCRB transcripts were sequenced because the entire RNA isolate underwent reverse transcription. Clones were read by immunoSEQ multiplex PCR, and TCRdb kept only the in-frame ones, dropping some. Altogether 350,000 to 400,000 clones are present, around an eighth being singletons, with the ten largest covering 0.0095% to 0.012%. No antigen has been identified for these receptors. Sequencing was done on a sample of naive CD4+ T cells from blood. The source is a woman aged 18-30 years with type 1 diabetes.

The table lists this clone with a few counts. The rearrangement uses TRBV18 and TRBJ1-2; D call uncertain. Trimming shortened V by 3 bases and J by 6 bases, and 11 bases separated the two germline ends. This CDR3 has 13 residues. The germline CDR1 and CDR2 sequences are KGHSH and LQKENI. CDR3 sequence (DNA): TGTGCCAGCTCACCGACTCTAGAAGATGGCTACACCTTC. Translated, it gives CASSPTLEDGYTF.

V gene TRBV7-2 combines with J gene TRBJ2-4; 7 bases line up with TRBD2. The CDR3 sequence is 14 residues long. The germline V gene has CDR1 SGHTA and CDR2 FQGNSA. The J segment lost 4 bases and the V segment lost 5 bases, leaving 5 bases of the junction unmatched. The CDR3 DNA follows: TGTGCCAGCAGCACCGGGACTATTAAAAACATTCAGTACTTC. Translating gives CASSTGTIKNIQYF.

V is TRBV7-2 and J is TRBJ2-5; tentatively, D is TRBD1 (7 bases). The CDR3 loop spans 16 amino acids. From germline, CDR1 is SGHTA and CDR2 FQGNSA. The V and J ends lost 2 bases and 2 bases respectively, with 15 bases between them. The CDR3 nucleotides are TGTGCCAGCAGCTTAAATCGCAGGGGGAGGCAAGAGACCCAGTACTTC. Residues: CASSLNRRGRQETQYF.

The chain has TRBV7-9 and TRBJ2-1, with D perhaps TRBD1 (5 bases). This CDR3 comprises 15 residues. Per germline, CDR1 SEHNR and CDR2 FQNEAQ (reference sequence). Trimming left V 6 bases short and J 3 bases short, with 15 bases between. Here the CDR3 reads CASSLGETVYNEQFF. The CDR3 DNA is TGTGCCAGCAGTCTAGGGGAAACAGTCTACAATGAGCAGTTCTTC.

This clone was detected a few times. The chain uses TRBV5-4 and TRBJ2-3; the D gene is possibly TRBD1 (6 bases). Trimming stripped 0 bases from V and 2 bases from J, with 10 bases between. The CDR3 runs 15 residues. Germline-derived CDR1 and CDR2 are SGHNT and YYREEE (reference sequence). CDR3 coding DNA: TGTGCCAGCAGCTTGGCCTGGACAGACACAGATACGCAGTATTTT. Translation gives CASSLAWTDTDTQYF.

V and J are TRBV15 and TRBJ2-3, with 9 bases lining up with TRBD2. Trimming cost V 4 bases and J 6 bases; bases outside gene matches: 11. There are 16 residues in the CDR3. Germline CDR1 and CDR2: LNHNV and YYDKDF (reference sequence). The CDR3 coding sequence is TGTGCCACCAGCAAGTTACGACTAGCGGATCGGGATACGCAGTATTTT. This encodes CATSKLRLADRDTQYF.

CDR3 nucleotides: TGTGCCAGCAGCCCCGGGACAGGCCAGGGATGGGAGCATTCACCCCTCCACTTT. Its protein is CASSPGTGQGWEHSPLHF. The chain combines TRBV5-4 with TRBJ1-6; 8 bases map to TRBD1. This CDR3 contains 18 residues. With V trimmed by 4 bases and J by 8 bases, 17 bases remained unmatched. The germline V gene has CDR1 SGHNT and CDR2 YYREEE (reference sequence).

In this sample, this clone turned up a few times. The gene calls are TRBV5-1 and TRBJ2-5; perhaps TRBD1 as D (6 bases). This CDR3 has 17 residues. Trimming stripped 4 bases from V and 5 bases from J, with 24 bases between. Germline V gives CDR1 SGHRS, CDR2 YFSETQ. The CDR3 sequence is CASSTQPTGMMSETQYF. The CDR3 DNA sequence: TGCGCCAGCAGCACCCAACCAACAGGGATGATGTCGGAGACCCAGTACTTC. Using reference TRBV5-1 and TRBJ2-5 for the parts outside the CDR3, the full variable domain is KAGVTQTPRYLIKTRGQQVTLSCSPISGHRSVSWYQQTPGQGLQFLFEYFSETQRNKGNFPGRFSGRQFSNSRSEMNVSTLELGDSALYLCASSTQPTGMMSETQYFGPGTRLLVL.

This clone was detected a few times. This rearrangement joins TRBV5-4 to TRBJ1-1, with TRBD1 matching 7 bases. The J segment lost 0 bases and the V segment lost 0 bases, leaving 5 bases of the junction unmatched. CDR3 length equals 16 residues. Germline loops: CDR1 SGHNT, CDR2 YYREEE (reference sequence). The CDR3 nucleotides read TGTGCCAGCAGCTTGGTTGCAGGGGGTATGAACACTGAAGCTTTCTTT. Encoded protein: CASSLVAGGMNTEAFF.

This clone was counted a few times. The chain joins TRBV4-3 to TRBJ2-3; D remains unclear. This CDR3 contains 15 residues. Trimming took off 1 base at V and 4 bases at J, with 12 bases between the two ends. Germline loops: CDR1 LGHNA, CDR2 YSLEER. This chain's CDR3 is CASSQVLEYSDTQYF. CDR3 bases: TGCGCCAGCAGCCAAGTTTTGGAGTACTCAGATACGCAGTATTTT.

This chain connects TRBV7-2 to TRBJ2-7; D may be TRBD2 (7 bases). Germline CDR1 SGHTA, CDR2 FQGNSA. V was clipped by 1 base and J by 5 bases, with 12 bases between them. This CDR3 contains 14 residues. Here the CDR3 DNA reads TGTGCCAGCAGCTTAGGGGGGGGCTACGACGAGCAGTACTTC. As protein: CASSLGGGYDEQYF.

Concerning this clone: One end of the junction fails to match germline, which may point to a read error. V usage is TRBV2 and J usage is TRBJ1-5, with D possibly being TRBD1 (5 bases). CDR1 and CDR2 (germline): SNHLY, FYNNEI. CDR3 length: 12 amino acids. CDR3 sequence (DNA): TGTGCCAGCAGTGAATACGACGCGGACATTTTTTTC. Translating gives CASSEYDADIFF.

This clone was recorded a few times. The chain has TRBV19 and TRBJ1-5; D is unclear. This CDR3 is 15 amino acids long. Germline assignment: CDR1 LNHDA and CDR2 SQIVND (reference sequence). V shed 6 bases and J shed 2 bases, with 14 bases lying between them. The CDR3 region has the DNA TGTGCCAGTAGACCCGCTGGGGAGGGCAATCAGCCCCAGCATTTT. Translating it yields CASRPAGEGNQPQHF.

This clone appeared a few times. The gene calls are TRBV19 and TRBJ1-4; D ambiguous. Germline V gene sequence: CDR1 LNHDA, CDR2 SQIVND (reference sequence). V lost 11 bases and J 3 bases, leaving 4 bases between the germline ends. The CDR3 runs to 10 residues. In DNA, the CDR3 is TGTGCCGCGTCTAATGAAAAACTGTTTTTT. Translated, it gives CAASNEKLFF.

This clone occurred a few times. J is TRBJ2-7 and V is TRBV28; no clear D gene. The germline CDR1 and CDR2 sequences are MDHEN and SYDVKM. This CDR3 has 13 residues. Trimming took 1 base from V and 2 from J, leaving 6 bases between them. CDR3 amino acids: CASSLSIAYEQYF. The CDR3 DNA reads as TGTGCCAGCAGTTTATCTATCGCCTACGAGCAGTACTTC.

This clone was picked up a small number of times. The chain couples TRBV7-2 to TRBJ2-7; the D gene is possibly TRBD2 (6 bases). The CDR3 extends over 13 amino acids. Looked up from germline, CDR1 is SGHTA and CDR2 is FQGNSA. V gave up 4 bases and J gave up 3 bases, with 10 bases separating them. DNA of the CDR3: TGTGCCAGCAGCTCTAGCGATGGCTACGAGCAGTACTTC. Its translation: CASSSSDGYEQYF. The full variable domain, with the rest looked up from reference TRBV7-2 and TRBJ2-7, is GAGVSQSPSNKVTEKGKDVELRCDPISGHTALYWYRQSLGQGLEFLIYFQGNSAPDKSGLPSDRFSAERTGGSVSTLTIQRTQQEDSAVYLCASSSSDGYEQYFGPGTRLTVT.

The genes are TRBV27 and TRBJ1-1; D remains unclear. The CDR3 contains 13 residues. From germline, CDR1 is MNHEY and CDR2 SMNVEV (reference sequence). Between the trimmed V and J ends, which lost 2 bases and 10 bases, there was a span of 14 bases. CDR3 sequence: CASSLKATRGAFF. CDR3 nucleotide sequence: TGTGCCAGCAGTTTAAAGGCAACCCGGGGAGCTTTCTTT.

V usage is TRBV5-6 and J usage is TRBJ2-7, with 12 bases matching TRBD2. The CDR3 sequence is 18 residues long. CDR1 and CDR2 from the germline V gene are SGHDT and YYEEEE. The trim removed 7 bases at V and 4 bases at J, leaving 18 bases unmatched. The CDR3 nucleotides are TGTGCCAGCGGAGCTTCTGGACTAGCGGGACACCGGGGGTACGAGCAGTACTTC. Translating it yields CASGASGLAGHRGYEQYF.

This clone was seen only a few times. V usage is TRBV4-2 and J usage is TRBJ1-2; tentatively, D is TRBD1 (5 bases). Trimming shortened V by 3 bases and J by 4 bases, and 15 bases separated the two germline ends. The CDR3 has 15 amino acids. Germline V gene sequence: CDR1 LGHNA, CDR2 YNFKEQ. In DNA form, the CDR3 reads TGTGCCAGCAGCCAGGGGACTTTCCGCCCCTATGGCTACACCTTC. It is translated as CASSQGTFRPYGYTF.

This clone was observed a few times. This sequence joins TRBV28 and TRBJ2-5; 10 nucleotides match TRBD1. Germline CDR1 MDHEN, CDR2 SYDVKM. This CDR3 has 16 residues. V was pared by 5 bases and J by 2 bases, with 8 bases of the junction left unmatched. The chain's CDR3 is CASSGRKGQGQETQYF. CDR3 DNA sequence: TGTGCCAGCAGTGGTCGGAAGGGACAGGGGCAAGAGACCCAGTACTTC.